This passage covers 11 T cell receptor beta chains from one sample sequenced in a study of shared clonotypes between healthy human individuals. This table comes from immunoSEQ multiplex PCR, and its TCRdb copy is limited to in-frame clones, with some not included. The repertoire has about 2.4 million clones, over 85% of them found once; the top ten carry about 0.34%. Sequenced sample: naive CD4+ T cells from PBMCs. Subset of the sample: CD45RA+ positively selected. These TCRs come from a man between 18 and 29 years old in good health. Some clones in this sample may be carry-over from other donors' samples.

The J gene is TRBJ2-5, the V gene TRBV5-8, with D unclear. CDR3 length: 13 residues. Between the trimmed V and J ends, which lost 2 bases and 2 bases, there was a span of 7 bases. CDR1 and CDR2 (germline): SGHTS, YDEGEE. CDR3 sequence reads: CASSFDLQETQYF. CDR3 nucleotide sequence: TGTGCCAGCAGCTTCGACCTACAAGAGACCCAGTACTTC.

This chain connects TRBV5-4 to TRBJ1-5; TRBD1 matches 9 bases. Trimming took 4 bases from V and 4 from J; bases not matched to a gene: 6. The CDR3 is 15 residues long. CDR1 is SGHNT, CDR2 YYREEE, per germline (reference sequence). CDR3 in DNA: TGTGCCAGCAGCGTGAACGGACAGGGGAATCAGCCCCAGCATTTT. The encoded protein is CASSVNGQGNQPQHF. Supplemented by reference TRBV5-4 and TRBJ1-5, the full variable domain reads ETGVTQSPTHLIKTRGQQVTLRCSSQSGHNTVSWYQQALGQGPQFIFQYYREEENGRGNFPPRFSGLQFPNYSSELNVNALELDDSALYLCASSVNGQGNQPQHFGDGTRLSIL.

The genes are TRBV6-6 and TRBJ2-7, with 7 bases aligning to TRBD1. Germline CDR1 and CDR2: MNHNY and SVGAGI (reference sequence). This CDR3 has 15 amino acids. V lost 6 bases to trimming and J lost 0 bases; unmatched junction nucleotides: 8. Written as DNA, the CDR3 is TGTGCCAGCAGCTTGACAGGGCGAAGCTCCTACGAGCAGTACTTC. Encoded protein: CASSLTGRSSYEQYF.

The V call is TRBV5-5, the J call TRBJ2-7, with 11 bases fitting TRBD1. This CDR3 spans 14 amino acids. V was pared by 3 bases and J by 6 bases, with 5 bases of the junction left unmatched. Germline V gene sequence: CDR1 SGHKS, CDR2 YYEKEE (reference sequence). CDR3 nucleotide sequence: TGTGCCAGCAGCTCCGGGACAGGGGGGCGCGAGCAGTACTTC. It encodes CASSSGTGGREQYF.

V and J are TRBV27 and TRBJ2-3; possibly TRBD2 for D (6 bases). Deletions cut 0 bases from V and 0 bases from J, with 13 bases between. CDR1 is MNHEY, CDR2 SMNVEV, per germline (reference sequence). The CDR3 totals 17 residues. CDR3 protein: CASSLSKGGVSTDTQYF. The CDR3 DNA follows: TGTGCCAGCAGTTTATCGAAAGGCGGGGTAAGCACAGATACGCAGTATTTT.

Turning to this clone: At the DNA level, this CDR3 is encoded by other sequences in the same sample as well. The rearrangement joins TRBV5-5 to TRBJ2-7; no clear D gene. The CDR3 sequence is 12 residues long. V was clipped by 2 bases and J by 4 bases, with 7 bases between them. Germline loops: CDR1 SGHKS, CDR2 YYEKEE (reference sequence). CDR3 DNA: TGTGCCAGCAGCTTTGGGGTATACGAGCAGTACTTC. Translation gives CASSFGVYEQYF.

The chain is built from TRBV10-3 and TRBJ2-2, with 9 nucleotides matching TRBD1. The V and J ends lost 4 bases and 4 bases, in that order; junction bases with no gene match: 10. CDR1 ENHRY and CDR2 SYGVKD come from the germline V gene. The CDR3 loop spans 17 amino acids. The DNA of the CDR3 is TGTGCCATCAGTGGATTCGGGGACAGGGCCGGCACCGGGGAGCTGTTTTTT. This sequence encodes CAISGFGDRAGTGELFF.

The chain joins TRBV10-2 to TRBJ1-3, with TRBD1 matching over 7 bases. The length of the CDR3 is 14 residues. The trim removed 6 bases at V and 4 bases at J, leaving 6 bases unmatched. CDR1 WSHSY and CDR2 SAAADI come from the germline V gene. The CDR3 nucleotides are TGCGCCAGCAGGCAAGGACAGGTCGGAAACACCATATATTTT. Translation: CASRQGQVGNTIYF.

This sequence joins TRBV18 and TRBJ1-5; D is ambiguous. V lost 5 bases, J lost 7 bases, and 12 bases lay in between. Germline loops: CDR1 KGHSH, CDR2 LQKENI. This CDR3 is 13 amino acids long. The CDR3 loop reads CASSDGLRQPQHF. Here the CDR3 DNA reads TGTGCCAGCTCAGACGGACTGAGACAGCCCCAGCATTTT.

V usage is TRBV5-4 and J usage is TRBJ2-5; 8 nucleotides agree with TRBD1. CDR3 length: 14 amino acids. V lost 5 bases and J lost 2; bases outside the gene matches: 5. CDR1 SGHNT and CDR2 YYREEE come from the germline V gene (reference sequence). CDR3 nucleotide sequence: TGTGCCAGCAGGAGGGGACAGGTTCAAGAGACCCAGTACTTC. This gives the protein CASRRGQVQETQYF.

The chain uses TRBV5-1 and TRBJ1-4; no definite D call. Germline-derived CDR1 and CDR2 are SGHRS and YFSETQ. V was trimmed by 0 bases and J by 8 bases, leaving 14 bases between them. CDR3 length: 15 amino acids. CDR3 sequence: CASSLEAGEYEKLFF. CDR3 nucleotide sequence: TGCGCCAGCAGCTTGGAGGCAGGCGAATACGAAAAACTGTTTTTT.